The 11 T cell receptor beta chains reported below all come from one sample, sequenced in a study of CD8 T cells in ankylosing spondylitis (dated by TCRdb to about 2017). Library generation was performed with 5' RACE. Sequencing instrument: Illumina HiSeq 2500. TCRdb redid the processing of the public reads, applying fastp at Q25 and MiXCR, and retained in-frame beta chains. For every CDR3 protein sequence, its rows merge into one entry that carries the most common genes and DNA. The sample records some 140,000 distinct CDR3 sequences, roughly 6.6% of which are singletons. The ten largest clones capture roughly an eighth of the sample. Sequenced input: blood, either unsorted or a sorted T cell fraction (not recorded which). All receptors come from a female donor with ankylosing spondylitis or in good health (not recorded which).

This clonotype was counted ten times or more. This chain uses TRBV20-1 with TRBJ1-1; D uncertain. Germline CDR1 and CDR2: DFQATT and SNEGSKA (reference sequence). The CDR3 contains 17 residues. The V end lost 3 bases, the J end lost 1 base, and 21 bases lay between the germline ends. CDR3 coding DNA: TGCAGTGCTAGGAAGATGTCGGCCTTTGCATGGAACACTGAAGCTTTCTTT. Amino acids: CSARKMSAFAWNTEAFF.

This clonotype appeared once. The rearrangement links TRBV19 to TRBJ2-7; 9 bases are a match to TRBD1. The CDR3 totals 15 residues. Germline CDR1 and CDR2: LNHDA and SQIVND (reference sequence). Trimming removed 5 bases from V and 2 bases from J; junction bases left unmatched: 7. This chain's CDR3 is CASSGTGTGTYEQYF. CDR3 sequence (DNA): TGTGCCAGTAGTGGAACCGGGACAGGGACCTACGAGCAGTACTTC.

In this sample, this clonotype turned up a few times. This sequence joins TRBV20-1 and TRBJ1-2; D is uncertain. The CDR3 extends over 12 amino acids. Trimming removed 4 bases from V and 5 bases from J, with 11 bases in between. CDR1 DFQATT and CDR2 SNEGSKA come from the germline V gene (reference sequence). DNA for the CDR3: TGCAGTGCTAAGGTGAAGGGATATGGCTACACCTTC. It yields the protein CSAKVKGYGYTF.

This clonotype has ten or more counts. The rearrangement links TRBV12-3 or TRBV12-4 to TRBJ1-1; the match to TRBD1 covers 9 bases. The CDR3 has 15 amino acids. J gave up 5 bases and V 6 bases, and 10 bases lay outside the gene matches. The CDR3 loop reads CASRTPGTGRTEAFF. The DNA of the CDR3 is TGTGCCAGCAGAACCCCCGGGACAGGGAGAACTGAAGCTTTCTTT.

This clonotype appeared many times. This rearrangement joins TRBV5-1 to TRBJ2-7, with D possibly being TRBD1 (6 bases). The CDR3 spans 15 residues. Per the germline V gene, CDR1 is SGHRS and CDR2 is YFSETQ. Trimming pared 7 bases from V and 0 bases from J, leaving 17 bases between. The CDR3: CASGPGTRVSYEQYF. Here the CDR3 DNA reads TGCGCCAGCGGTCCCGGGACACGAGTCTCCTACGAGCAGTACTTC.

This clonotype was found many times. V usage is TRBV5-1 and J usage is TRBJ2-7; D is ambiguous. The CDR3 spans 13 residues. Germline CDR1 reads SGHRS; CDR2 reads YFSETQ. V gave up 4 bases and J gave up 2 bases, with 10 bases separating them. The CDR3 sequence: CASSLTSPYEQYF. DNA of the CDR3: TGCGCCAGCAGCCTGACCTCACCCTACGAGCAGTACTTC.

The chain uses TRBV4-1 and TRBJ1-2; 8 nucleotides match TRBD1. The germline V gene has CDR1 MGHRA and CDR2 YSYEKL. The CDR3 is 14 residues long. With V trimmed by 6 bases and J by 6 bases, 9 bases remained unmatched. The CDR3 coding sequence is TGCGCCAGCAGTCACCACAGGGGGGGCGATGGCTACACCTTC. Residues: CASSHHRGGDGYTF.

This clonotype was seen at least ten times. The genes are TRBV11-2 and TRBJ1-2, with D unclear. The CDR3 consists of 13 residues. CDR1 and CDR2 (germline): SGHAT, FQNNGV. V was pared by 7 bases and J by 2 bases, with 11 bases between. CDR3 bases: TGTGCCAGCAACCACCTTTGGAACTATGGCTACACCTTC. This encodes CASNHLWNYGYTF.

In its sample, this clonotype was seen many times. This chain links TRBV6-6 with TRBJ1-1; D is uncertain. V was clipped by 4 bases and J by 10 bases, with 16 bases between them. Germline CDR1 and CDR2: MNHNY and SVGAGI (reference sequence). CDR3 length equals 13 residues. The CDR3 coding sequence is TGTGCCAGCAGTTCGAGGACCGCGCAGAGAGCTTTCTTT. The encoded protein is CASSSRTAQRAFF.

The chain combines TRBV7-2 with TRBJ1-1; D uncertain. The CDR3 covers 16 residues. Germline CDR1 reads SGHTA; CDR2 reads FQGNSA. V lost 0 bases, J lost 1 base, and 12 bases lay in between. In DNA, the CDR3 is TGTGCCAGCAGCTTAGCGGCGGGCCGTCCGAACACTGAAGCTTTCTTT. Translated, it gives CASSLAAGRPNTEAFF.

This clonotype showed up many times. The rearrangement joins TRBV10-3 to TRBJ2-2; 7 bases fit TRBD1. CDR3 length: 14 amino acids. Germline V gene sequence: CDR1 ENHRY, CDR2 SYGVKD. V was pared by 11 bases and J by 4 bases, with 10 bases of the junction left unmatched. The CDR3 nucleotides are TGTGCCTCCAAGGGGGCCGTGGGCACCGGGGAGCTGTTTTTT. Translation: CASKGAVGTGELFF.